Presented here are 6 T cell receptor beta chains from one specimen sequenced in a study of cytomegalovirus exposure and HLA in healthy donors. Researchers ran the PCR with 60 Vbeta and 13 Jbeta primers. TCRdb keeps only in-frame clones here, not all; method: immunoSEQ multiplex PCR. This table holds roughly 120,000 clones, around 69% found once. The sample consisted of PBMCs. These receptors came from a man between 45 and 60 years old in good health and CMV-seropositive.

V gene TRBV27 combines with J gene TRBJ2-3, with 8 bases that match TRBD2. The CDR3 loop spans 15 amino acids. Germline trimming cut 2 bases from V and 4 bases from J; bases unmatched to any gene: 5. Germline V gene lookup returns CDR1 MNHEY and CDR2 SMNVEV (reference sequence). The CDR3 DNA reads TGTGCCAGCAGTTTACGACGGGGGGGGCCAGATACGCAGTATTTT. This translates into CASSLRRGGPDTQYF.

The sample holds one count of this clone. V and J are TRBV4-3 and TRBJ1-5; D not resolved. The CDR3 totals 15 residues. The V gene lost 2 bases and the J gene lost 2 bases, with 10 bases spanning the gap. Germline V gene data show CDR1 as LGHNA and CDR2 as YSLEER. This CDR3 is CASSQSRGGNQPQHF. The CDR3 DNA sequence: TGCGCCAGCAGCCAAAGTCGAGGTGGCAATCAGCCCCAGCATTTT.

J is TRBJ1-1 and V is TRBV7-2; D is undetermined. Deletions cut 5 bases from V and 1 base from J, with 17 bases between. Germline V gene sequence: CDR1 SGHTA, CDR2 FQGNSA. This CDR3 region has 16 residues. CDR3 nucleotide sequence: TGTGCCAGCAGCCCGAACCCGGTCTCTAAGAACACTGAAGCTTTCTTT. Protein product: CASSPNPVSKNTEAFF.

The rearrangement uses TRBV28 and TRBJ2-2; unclear D gene. Germline assignment: CDR1 MDHEN and CDR2 SYDVKM. This CDR3 has 14 residues. V lost 2 bases and J 4 bases, leaving 8 bases between the germline ends. CDR3 in amino acids: CASSLERRTGELFF. DNA of the CDR3: TGTGCCAGCAGTTTAGAGCGACGCACCGGGGAGCTGTTTTTT.

The chain links TRBV19 to TRBJ2-3; 8 bases match TRBD1. V lost 1 base and J lost 3; bases outside the gene matches: 0. This CDR3 is 14 amino acids long. CDR1 and CDR2 from the germline V gene are LNHDA and SQIVND (reference sequence). CDR3 in DNA: TGTGCCAGTAGTATAGGACAGGGGACAGATACGCAGTATTTT. Residues: CASSIGQGTDTQYF.

The chain carries TRBV27 and TRBJ2-3; 9 bases agree with TRBD1. CDR1 and CDR2 (germline): MNHEY, SMNVEV (reference sequence). J lost 4 bases, V lost 7 bases, and 12 bases had no gene match. CDR3 length: 16 residues. CDR3 coding DNA: TGTGCCAGCAACCTAGTACAGGGGGCGCATTCAGATACGCAGTATTTT. It codes for CASNLVQGAHSDTQYF.